The 31 T cell receptor beta chains listed next were all sequenced from one sample in a study of shared clonotypes between healthy human individuals. Generated by immunoSEQ multiplex PCR, the TCRdb table keeps only in-frame clones and is missing some. The data contain about 1.5 million clones, approximately 98% of them singletons. The specimen sequenced was naive CD4+ T cells sorted from blood. Subset reported: CD45RA+ positively selected. The receptors here all came from a man aged 30-40 years in good health.

This chain joins TRBV5-1 and TRBJ2-7, with D possibly TRBD1 on 6 matching bases. The ends were cut back, 0 bases at V and 4 bases at J, with 14 bases in the middle. Germline V gene data show CDR1 as SGHRS and CDR2 as YFSETQ. The CDR3 is 15 residues long. In nucleotides, the CDR3 is TGCGCCAGCAGCTTGGGAGGGGGTCGTCGATACGAGCAGTACTTC. Its translation is CASSLGGGRRYEQYF.

With regard to this clone: One junction end does not reproduce the germline sequence, and a read error may be involved. The chain has TRBV11-3 and TRBJ2-1; 13 bases agree with TRBD2. This CDR3 has 16 residues. Looked up from germline, CDR1 is SGHNT and CDR2 is YENEEA. Here the CDR3 DNA reads TGTGCCAGCAGCGTAGAGGGACTAGCGGGAAACAATGAGCAGTTCTTC. As protein: CASSVEGLAGNNEQFF.

With respect to this clone: Other DNA sequences within the sample encode an identical CDR3. J is TRBJ2-5 and V is TRBV10-3; the D is unclear. V was clipped by 4 bases and J by 5 bases, with 11 bases between them. The germline CDR1 and CDR2 sequences are ENHRY and SYGVKD. The CDR3 is 13 amino acids. CDR3 nucleotides: TGTGCCATCAGTGGACAAGGCACCGAGACCCAGTACTTC. It is translated as CAISGQGTETQYF.

The chain joins TRBV7-2 to TRBJ2-1; D is perhaps TRBD2 (6 bases). CDR3 size: 16 residues. From germline, CDR1 is SGHTA and CDR2 FQGNSA. V was cut by 1 base and J by 2 bases, with 12 bases left in between. This chain's CDR3 is CASSLGGGTTYNEQFF. The CDR3 region has the DNA TGTGCCAGCAGCTTAGGGGGCGGGACCACCTACAATGAGCAGTTCTTC.

V gene TRBV10-3 combines with J gene TRBJ2-1; a possible D gene is TRBD2 (6 bases). The CDR3 consists of 15 residues. CDR1 is ENHRY and CDR2 is SYGVKD in the germline V gene. The ends were cut back, 6 bases at V and 12 bases at J, with 24 bases in the middle. The CDR3 bases are TGTGCCATCAGGGCTGGGGGACTTGCACCTTTCGGGCAGTTCTTC. Its protein product is CAIRAGGLAPFGQFF.

The gene calls are TRBV10-2 and TRBJ2-7; the D is unclear. CDR3 length: 11 residues. Germline V gives CDR1 WSHSY, CDR2 SAAADI. V was cut by 2 bases and J by 7 bases, with 6 bases left in between. As DNA, the CDR3 is TGCGCCAGCAGTGAGGTGAGGGAGCAGTACTTC. It yields the protein CASSEVREQYF.

The chain has TRBV13 and TRBJ1-4; maybe TRBD1 (6 bases). Germline lookup yields CDR1 PRHDT and CDR2 FYEKMQ (reference sequence). This CDR3 is built from 18 residues. V gave up 2 bases and J gave up 7 bases, with 23 bases separating them. CDR3 loop: CASSLSKGGYRFFEKLFF. For the CDR3, the DNA is TGTGCCAGCAGCTTAAGTAAGGGGGGATATCGGTTTTTTGAAAAACTGTTTTTT.

The V gene is TRBV18, the J gene TRBJ2-7, with 12 bases lining up with TRBD2. Germline V gene data show CDR1 as KGHSH and CDR2 as LQKENI. The trim removed 4 bases at V and 4 bases at J, leaving 8 bases unmatched. This CDR3 has 16 amino acids. As DNA, the CDR3 is TGTGCCAGCTCACACCTCCGACTAGCGGGAGAGTACGAGCAGTACTTC. This encodes CASSHLRLAGEYEQYF.

V gene TRBV13 combines with J gene TRBJ2-5; D remains ambiguous. Germline values: CDR1 PRHDT, CDR2 FYEKMQ (reference sequence). The V end was cut by 5 bases, the J end by 5 bases, with 15 bases between. The CDR3 runs 14 residues. The CDR3 is CASSPSRLPETQYF. DNA for the CDR3: TGTGCCAGCAGCCCCTCAAGGTTACCGGAGACCCAGTACTTC.

The chain is built from TRBV10-3 and TRBJ2-5; D gene ambiguous. Between the trimmed V and J ends, which lost 4 bases and 5 bases, there was a span of 11 bases. Germline V CDR1 and CDR2: ENHRY, SYGVKD. The CDR3 is 13 amino acids. CDR3 region: CAISAGSMETQYF. DNA of the CDR3: TGTGCCATCAGTGCCGGATCGATGGAGACCCAGTACTTC.

The rearrangement links TRBV18 to TRBJ2-7, with 9 bases that match TRBD2. Germline assignment: CDR1 KGHSH and CDR2 LQKENI. The junction had 1 base not matched to a gene; V was cut back by 1 base and J by 0 bases. The CDR3 has 15 residues. The CDR3 bases are TGTGCCAGCTCACCACATAGCGGGAGCTCCTACGAGCAGTACTTC. The encoded protein is CASSPHSGSSYEQYF.

The J gene is TRBJ1-2, the V gene TRBV29-1, with 9 nucleotides matching TRBD1. CDR1 and CDR2 (germline): SQVTM, ANQGSEA. The CDR3 is 15 residues long. J gave up 8 bases and V 4 bases, and 14 bases lay outside the gene matches. Here the CDR3 reads CSVGGQGLWGSGYTF. CDR3 in DNA: TGCAGCGTTGGAGGACAGGGGCTCTGGGGCTCGGGCTACACCTTC.

The chain employs TRBV27 and TRBJ1-5; the match to TRBD1 covers 7 bases. V lost 6 bases and J lost 3; bases outside the gene matches: 11. The V gene's germline CDR1 is MNHEY and CDR2 SMNVEV (reference sequence). This CDR3 region has 16 residues. The CDR3 DNA reads TGTGCCAGCAGGGACCTACAGGGGAGAGACAATCAGCCCCAGCATTTT. Amino acids: CASRDLQGRDNQPQHF.

The rearrangement uses TRBV29-1 and TRBJ1-1; D possibly corresponds to TRBD1 (5 bases). The V gene's germline CDR1 is SQVTM and CDR2 ANQGSEA. The CDR3 is 14 residues long. Trimming removed 1 base at V and 5 bases at J, with 14 bases between. The CDR3 spells CSVEGVGVGTEAFF. DNA for the CDR3: TGCAGCGTTGAAGGGGTGGGGGTCGGGACTGAAGCTTTCTTT.

The CDR3 reads CASSVGMGPRPQHF. CDR3 DNA sequence: TGTGCCAGCAGCGTAGGGATGGGGCCTCGGCCCCAGCATTTT. The chain employs TRBV9 and TRBJ1-5, with D possibly being TRBD1 (5 bases). Germline CDR1 SGDLS, CDR2 YYNGEE. The V gene lost 0 bases and the J gene lost 9 bases, with 13 bases spanning the gap. The CDR3 contains 14 residues.

The chain uses TRBV9 and TRBJ2-7; D is ambiguous. Germline V gives CDR1 SGDLS, CDR2 YYNGEE. V lost 0 bases to trimming and J lost 2 bases, with 9 bases between them. This CDR3 has 14 residues. DNA for the CDR3: TGTGCCAGCAGCGTAGGGTCCGCGACCTACGAGCAGTACTTC. This translates into CASSVGSATYEQYF.

The chain couples TRBV5-8 to TRBJ2-4, with 8 bases that match TRBD1. V lost 1 base, J lost 6 bases, and 3 bases stayed unmatched. Germline V gene lookup returns CDR1 SGHTS and CDR2 YDEGEE. There are 14 residues in the CDR3. The CDR3: CASSLWGQANIQYF. In DNA, the CDR3 is TGTGCCAGCAGCTTGTGGGGACAGGCAAACATTCAGTACTTC.

The chain recombines TRBV10-1 with TRBJ2-3; D unresolved. This CDR3 has 14 residues. Looked up from germline, CDR1 is WNHNN and CDR2 is SYGVQD (reference sequence). Trimming pared 11 bases from V and 2 bases from J, leaving 17 bases between. Here the CDR3 reads CACAPGGSTDTQYF. The CDR3 coding sequence is TGCGCCTGCGCCCCGGGCGGCTCCACAGATACGCAGTATTTT.

Comments on this clone: The germline gene is not matched at one end of the junction; a read error may be the cause. J is TRBJ2-4 and V is TRBV7-7; 12 bases align to TRBD2. Germline V gene lookup returns CDR1 SSHAT and CDR2 FNYEAQ (reference sequence). This CDR3 contains 19 residues. The CDR3 region has the DNA TGTGCTAGCAGCTTAGCGACGTTCCTAGCGGGAGGGCCGAGGAACATTCAGTACTTC. Residues: CASSLATFLAGGPRNIQYF.

V is TRBV7-9 and J is TRBJ2-3; D gene uncertain. The CDR3 loop spans 17 amino acids. The V gene's germline CDR1 is SEHNR and CDR2 FQNEAQ (reference sequence). The germline V and J ends were trimmed by 2 bases and 3 bases, with 18 bases remaining between them. CDR3 coding DNA: TGTGCCAGCAGCTTATTCGGGTCCCTTGGTGGGACAGATACGCAGTATTTT. Its protein product is CASSLFGSLGGTDTQYF.

This clone was picked up one time. J is TRBJ2-1 and V is TRBV11-2, with 7 bases identical to TRBD2. The trim removed 5 bases at V and 7 bases at J, leaving 5 bases unmatched. Germline V gives CDR1 SGHAT, CDR2 FQNNGV. The CDR3 spans 13 residues. CDR3 sequence (DNA): TGTGCCAGCAGCACCGTGGGGGGGAATGAGCAGTTCTTC. Translated, it gives CASSTVGGNEQFF.

V usage is TRBV5-6 and J usage is TRBJ2-4; D possibly corresponds to TRBD1 (6 bases). The CDR3 runs 13 residues. Germline loops: CDR1 SGHDT, CDR2 YYEEEE. Trimming took 1 base from V and 11 from J, leaving 13 bases between them. CDR3 amino acids: CASSLILDSVQYF. The CDR3 DNA sequence: TGTGCCAGCAGCTTGATCCTGGACAGCGTTCAGTACTTC.

The chain employs TRBV5-4 and TRBJ2-1, with TRBD2 as a possible D gene (5 bases). Trimming shortened V by 3 bases and J by 7 bases, and 11 bases separated the two germline ends. From germline, CDR1 is SGHNT and CDR2 YYREEE (reference sequence). This CDR3 has 13 amino acids. CDR3 DNA: TGTGCCAGCAGCTCGGCTCGGGGTAATGAGCAGTTCTTC. Its protein product is CASSSARGNEQFF.

Comments on this clone: The sample contains more than one DNA sequence encoding this CDR3. The CDR3: CASSVYGSTDTQYF. Here the CDR3 DNA reads TGTGCCAGCAGCGTATACGGGAGCACAGATACGCAGTATTTT. The chain couples TRBV9 to TRBJ2-3; D gene unclear. Trimming pared 1 base from V and 0 bases from J, leaving 6 bases between. The CDR3 length is 14 residues. CDR1 is SGDLS, CDR2 YYNGEE, per germline.

This rearrangement joins TRBV6-1 to TRBJ2-7, with D unresolved. The germline V gene has CDR1 MNHNS and CDR2 SASEGT. V was pared by 0 bases and J by 0 bases, with 15 bases between. The CDR3 totals 17 residues. The CDR3 region has the DNA TGTGCCAGCAGTGAAGCGTTGTGGGCAGGAAACTCCTACGAGCAGTACTTC. The encoded protein is CASSEALWAGNSYEQYF.

The sample holds one count of this clone. The rearrangement joins TRBV6-5 to TRBJ2-1, with D possibly being TRBD2 (6 bases). This CDR3 is built from 14 residues. With 6 bases removed from V and 7 bases from J, the gap between germline ends came to 16 bases. The V gene's germline CDR1 is MNHEY and CDR2 SVGAGI. As DNA, the CDR3 is TGTGCCAGCAGCCCGGGACTGAGGCCGAATGAGCAGTTCTTC. Protein sequence: CASSPGLRPNEQFF.

The chain couples TRBV6-4 to TRBJ2-3; 7 nucleotides align to TRBD2. Germline-derived CDR1 and CDR2 are MRHNA and SNTAGT. The CDR3 totals 15 residues. V lost 4 bases to trimming and J lost 4 bases; unmatched junction nucleotides: 8. The CDR3 here is CASSVTSVGADTQYF. CDR3 sequence (DNA): TGTGCCAGCAGTGTCACTAGCGTCGGTGCAGATACGCAGTATTTT.

J is TRBJ2-1 and V is TRBV19; 9 positions agree with TRBD1. The V and J ends lost 5 bases and 10 bases, in that order; junction bases with no gene match: 9. This CDR3 comprises 14 residues. Germline V lookup: CDR1 LNHDA, CDR2 SQIVND (reference sequence). The CDR3 sequence is CASSRRQGDREQFF. DNA of the CDR3: TGTGCCAGTAGTCGTAGACAGGGGGATCGGGAGCAGTTCTTC.

The chain links TRBV6-1 to TRBJ2-4; D is possibly TRBD2 (6 bases). The germline gives CDR1 MNHNS, CDR2 SASEGT. The V and J ends lost 8 bases and 7 bases respectively, with 15 bases between them. The CDR3 extends over 13 amino acids. CDR3 region: CASDGGFANIQYF. The DNA of the CDR3 is TGTGCCAGCGACGGGGGATTCGCGAACATTCAGTACTTC.

This clone was detected a few times. This sequence joins TRBV5-1 and TRBJ2-5; D is undetermined. This CDR3 has 11 amino acids. Germline loops: CDR1 SGHRS, CDR2 YFSETQ. The germline V and J ends were trimmed by 4 bases and 2 bases, with 3 bases remaining between them. DNA for the CDR3: TGCGCCAGCAGCGAACAAGAGACCCAGTACTTC. It codes for CASSEQETQYF.

The V gene is TRBV30, the J gene TRBJ1-1, with D unresolved. CDR1 is GTSNPN, CDR2 SVGIG, per germline (reference sequence). There are 14 residues in the CDR3. The V gene lost 0 bases and the J gene lost 3 bases, with 11 bases spanning the gap. In nucleotides, the CDR3 is TGTGCCTGGAGTGTACACTCGGCAGACACTGAAGCTTTCTTT. It is translated as CAWSVHSADTEAFF.